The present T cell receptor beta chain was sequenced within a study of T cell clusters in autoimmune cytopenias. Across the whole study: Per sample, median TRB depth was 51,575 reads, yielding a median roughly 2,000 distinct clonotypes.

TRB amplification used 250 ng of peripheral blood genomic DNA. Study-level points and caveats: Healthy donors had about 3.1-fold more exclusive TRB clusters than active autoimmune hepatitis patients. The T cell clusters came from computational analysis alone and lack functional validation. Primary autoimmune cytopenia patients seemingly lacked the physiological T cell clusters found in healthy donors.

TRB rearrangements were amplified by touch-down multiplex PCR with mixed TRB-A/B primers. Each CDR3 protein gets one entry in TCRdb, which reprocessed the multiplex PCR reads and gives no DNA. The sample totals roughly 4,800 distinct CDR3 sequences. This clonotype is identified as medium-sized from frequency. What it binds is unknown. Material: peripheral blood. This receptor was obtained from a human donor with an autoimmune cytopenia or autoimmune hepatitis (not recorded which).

CDR3 amino acids: CASSETGGGWETQYF. The V gene is TRBV19, the J gene TRBJ2-5; TCRdb gives TRBD1 as the D gene, but with no DNA this cannot be confirmed. The CDR3 contains 15 residues. Germline V gene lookup returns CDR1 LNHDA and CDR2 SQIVND (reference sequence).